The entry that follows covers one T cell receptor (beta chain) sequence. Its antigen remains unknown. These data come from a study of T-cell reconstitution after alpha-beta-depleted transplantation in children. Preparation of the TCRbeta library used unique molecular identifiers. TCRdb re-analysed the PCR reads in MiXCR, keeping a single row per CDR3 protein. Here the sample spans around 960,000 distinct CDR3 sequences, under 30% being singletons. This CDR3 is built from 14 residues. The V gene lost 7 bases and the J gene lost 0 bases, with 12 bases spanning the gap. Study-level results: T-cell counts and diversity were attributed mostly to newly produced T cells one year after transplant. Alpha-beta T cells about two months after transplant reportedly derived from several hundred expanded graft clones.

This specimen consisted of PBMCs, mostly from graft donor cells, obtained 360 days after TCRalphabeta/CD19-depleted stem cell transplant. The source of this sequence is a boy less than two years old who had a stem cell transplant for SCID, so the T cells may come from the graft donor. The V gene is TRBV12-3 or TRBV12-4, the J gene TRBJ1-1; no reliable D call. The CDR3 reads CASIPLTMNTEAFF. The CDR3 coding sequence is TGTGCCAGCATCCCGCTTACCATGAACACTGAAGCTTTCTTT.